The T cell receptor beta chain under discussion was sequenced for a study of blood T cell repertoires in COVID-19. Across the whole study: COVID-19 samples, acute and convalescent, were from the United States, Italy and Spain. Nucleic acid was either cDNA or gDNA, and it came from T cells, B-cell-depleted T cells, or PBMCs.

Original methodology: Estimated nucleated cell counts came from reference gene primer amplification. Repertoires were generated with immunoSEQ multiplex PCR, while TCRdb's copy carries only in-frame clones and drops some. V and J calls plus clone size are reproduced from that table; the DNA served to infer D and trimming. Among under 55,000 clones, 80% were seen once, and the ten largest hold 15% to 20%. The CDR3 extends over 15 amino acids. V was clipped by 0 bases and J by 5 bases; unmatched bases: 4. From germline, CDR1 is MNHEY and CDR2 SVGAGI. The chain employs TRBV6-5 and TRBJ1-1, with 9 bases lining up with TRBD1. The specimen sequenced was peripheral blood. This clonotype was obtained from a man in his 70s with acute or convalescent COVID-19. DNA of the CDR3: TGTGCCAGCAGTTACTCGAACAGGGGGCTTACTGAAGCTTTCTTT. Translation gives CASSYSNRGLTEAFF.